In this sample, the clone carrying this T cell receptor (beta chain) turned up a few times. These data are taken from a study of blood T cells in healthy people across ages. The authors ran a second PCR of roughly 6 to 12 cycles using a sample-barcoded 5' primer and a J-beta primer mix. A single record per CDR3 protein comes from TCRdb applying MiXCR to the 5' RACE reads. The profile covers 1.5 million to 1.9 million distinct CDR3 sequences, with 42% appearing a single time and under 5% taken by the ten largest. CDR3 size: 11 residues. V gave up 2 bases and J gave up 3 bases, with 5 bases separating them. Germline CDR1 reads DFQATT; CDR2 reads SNEGSKA (reference sequence).

The specimen was blood. The chain employs TRBV20-1 and TRBJ2-7; D is undetermined. This TCR was recovered from a woman aged 18-29 years in good health. The CDR3: CSARTHYEQYF. The CDR3 region has the DNA TGCAGTGCTAGAACCCACTACGAGCAGTACTTC.